The 17 T cell receptor beta chains below come from one sample, sequenced in a study of T cells in Graves' hyperthyroidism and ophthalmopathy. From RNA transcripts, TCR beta CDR3 regions were amplified. The HTBI primer set served for first-round RT-PCR of the TCR CDR3. MiXCR, applied by TCRdb to the multiplex PCR reads, yields one record per CDR3 protein. This table has about 560,000 distinct CDR3 sequences, roughly a sixth appearing once. The sample taken for sequencing was blood. The receptors were gathered from a woman younger than 35 with Graves' hyperthyroidism.

Ten or more counts support this clonotype. The rearrangement links TRBV11-3 to TRBJ2-2, with 8 bases lining up with TRBD2. The germline V gene has CDR1 SGHNT and CDR2 YENEEA. The CDR3 has 15 amino acids. After removal of 2 bases from V and 4 bases from J, the junction contained 3 bases not matched to a gene. The CDR3 reads CASSLRSGSTGELFF. The CDR3 DNA reads as TGTGCCAGCAGCTTAAGAAGCGGGAGCACCGGGGAGCTGTTTTTT.

This sequence joins TRBV6-2 or TRBV6-3 and TRBJ2-2; D is ambiguous. V was clipped by 2 bases and J by 6 bases, with 7 bases between them. The CDR3 contains 13 residues. Per the germline V gene, CDR1 is MNHEY and CDR2 is SVGEGT. CDR3 DNA: TGTGCCAGCAGTTACGCCAGCGCCGGGGAGCTGTTTTTT. It is translated as CASSYASAGELFF.

This rearrangement joins TRBV6-2 or TRBV6-3 to TRBJ2-5, with D unresolved. Between the trimmed V and J ends, which lost 0 bases and 6 bases, there was a span of 11 bases. CDR1 and CDR2 from the germline V gene are MNHEY and SVGEGT. The CDR3 is 14 amino acids. This chain's CDR3 is CASSYSMAMQTQYF. CDR3 DNA: TGTGCCAGCAGTTACTCGATGGCCATGCAGACCCAGTACTTC.

This clonotype was picked up a small number of times. This may be a read error, as it is one base from a much larger clone. The genes are TRBV12-3 or TRBV12-4 and TRBJ2-3; D gene ambiguous. Trimming took off 6 bases at V and 1 base at J, with 11 bases between the two ends. The CDR3 has 14 amino acids. As DNA, the CDR3 is TGTGCCAGCAGCATCTGGCTGGGCACAGATACGCAGTATTTT. Amino acids: CASSIWLGTDTQYF.

This clonotype was seen at least ten times. The V call is TRBV11-1, the J call TRBJ1-1; TRBD1 might be the D (6 bases). This CDR3 comprises 17 residues. CDR1 is SGHAT and CDR2 is FQDESV in the germline V gene (reference sequence). V lost 6 bases and J 0 bases, leaving 20 bases between the germline ends. CDR3 sequence (DNA): TGTGCCAGCAGATCGAGATACCGGGACACGATGAACACTGAAGCTTTCTTT. It translates to CASRSRYRDTMNTEAFF.

This clonotype was seen many times. This chain uses TRBV28 with TRBJ2-1, with D tentatively TRBD2 (5 bases). Trimming cost V 9 bases and J 4 bases, with 16 bases left between them. The length of the CDR3 is 14 residues. Per the germline V gene, CDR1 is MDHEN and CDR2 is SYDVKM. The CDR3 reads CASVPSGSYNEQFF. For the CDR3, the DNA is TGTGCCAGTGTACCTAGTGGGAGTTACAATGAGCAGTTCTTC.

The V call is TRBV5-5, the J call TRBJ1-1; the D gene is possibly TRBD1 (5 bases). The CDR3 runs to 13 residues. V lost 3 bases, J lost 5 bases, and 11 bases lay in between. Germline CDR1 reads SGHKS; CDR2 reads YYEKEE (reference sequence). The CDR3 loop reads CASSYQGGTEAFF. The CDR3 nucleotides read TGTGCCAGCAGCTACCAGGGTGGTACTGAAGCTTTCTTT.

This clonotype showed up many times. The genes are TRBV6-1 and TRBJ2-2; D gene unclear. V was pared by 9 bases and J by 5 bases, with 13 bases between. Germline values: CDR1 MNHNS, CDR2 SASEGT. This CDR3 spans 13 amino acids. The CDR3 loop reads CASSSVGTGELFF. Here the CDR3 DNA reads TGTGCCAGTAGCTCCGTCGGGACCGGGGAGCTGTTTTTT.

The sample holds many counts of this clonotype. The genes are TRBV11-2 and TRBJ2-5; maybe TRBD2 (6 bases). Trimming removed 1 base from V and 2 bases from J, with 11 bases in between. Germline assignment: CDR1 SGHAT and CDR2 FQNNGV. The CDR3 loop spans 15 amino acids. The CDR3 here is CASSLVLAHQETQYF. CDR3 coding DNA: TGTGCCAGCAGCTTAGTGCTAGCGCATCAAGAGACCCAGTACTTC.

This clonotype was detected a few times. The rearrangement links TRBV6-1 to TRBJ2-5; no clear D gene. CDR1 and CDR2 from the germline V gene are MNHNS and SASEGT. The CDR3 extends over 15 amino acids. V lost 6 bases, J lost 2 bases, and 16 bases lay in between. The CDR3 reads CASSLRRVPQETQYF. CDR3 DNA: TGTGCCAGCAGCCTCAGACGGGTTCCACAAGAGACCCAGTACTTC.

A few counts support this clonotype. The rearrangement joins TRBV5-1 to TRBJ2-1, with 9 bases aligning to TRBD2. CDR3 length: 16 amino acids. V trimming: 4 bases; J trimming: 10 bases; junction bases outside the gene matches: 15. The germline gives CDR1 SGHRS, CDR2 YFSETQ. CDR3 DNA sequence: TGCGCCAGCAGCCCGTTAGGTAGCGGGAGTGTAGGGGAGCAGTTCTTC. Translating gives CASSPLGSGSVGEQFF.

The CDR3 DNA reads TGCGCCAGGACCGGTTCGGGACTAGCGGGACCCGAGCAGTACTTC. Protein: CARTGSGLAGPEQYF. The chain joins TRBV10-1 to TRBJ2-7; 13 bases fit TRBD2. The CDR3 runs to 15 residues. CDR1 is WNHNN and CDR2 is SYGVQD in the germline V gene (reference sequence). J lost 6 bases, V lost 9 bases, and 11 bases had no gene match.

This clonotype has at least ten counts. V is TRBV12-3 or TRBV12-4 and J is TRBJ2-7, with D possibly being TRBD1 or TRBD2 (5 bases each). Trimming removed 3 bases at V and 2 bases at J, with 11 bases between. The CDR3 totals 14 residues. In DNA, the CDR3 is TGTGCCAGCAGTTTTGGGACGCGCACCTACGAGCAGTACTTC. Translated, it gives CASSFGTRTYEQYF.

Note on this clonotype: This may be a read error: a much more frequent sequence differs by one nucleotide. The genes are TRBV3-1 and TRBJ2-7; D not certain. This CDR3 spans 14 amino acids. Germline V gene lookup returns CDR1 LGHDT and CDR2 YNNKEL (reference sequence). DNA for the CDR3: TGTGCCAGCAGCCCCCCGATGGCCATCTACGAGCAGCACTTC. Translating gives CASSPPMAIYEQHF.

This clonotype was recorded many times. This chain's CDR3 is CSARDLLAGQETQYF. The CDR3 DNA sequence: TGCAGTGCTAGAGATTTGCTAGCGGGTCAAGAGACCCAGTACTTC. V usage is TRBV20-1 and J usage is TRBJ2-5, with 8 bases fitting TRBD2. The CDR3 runs to 15 residues. Germline CDR1 is DFQATT and CDR2 is SNEGSKA (reference sequence). V shed 0 bases, J shed 2 bases, and the junction held 5 bases outside the gene matches.

This clonotype was seen repeatedly, ten times or more. The V gene is TRBV11-2, the J gene TRBJ2-7; D call uncertain. Deletions cut 5 bases from V and 0 bases from J, with 8 bases between. Germline V gene data show CDR1 as SGHAT and CDR2 as FQNNGV. The CDR3 contains 13 residues. CDR3 nucleotides: TGTGCCAGCAGCCAAGAGTCCTCCTACGAGCAGTACTTC. Amino acids: CASSQESSYEQYF.

The chain uses TRBV10-3 and TRBJ2-1; D call uncertain. Germline CDR1 ENHRY, CDR2 SYGVKD. This CDR3 has 11 amino acids. Trimming left V 3 bases short and J 10 bases short, with 7 bases between. The CDR3 loop is CAISDPQEQFF. DNA of the CDR3: TGTGCCATCAGTGACCCTCAGGAGCAGTTCTTC.